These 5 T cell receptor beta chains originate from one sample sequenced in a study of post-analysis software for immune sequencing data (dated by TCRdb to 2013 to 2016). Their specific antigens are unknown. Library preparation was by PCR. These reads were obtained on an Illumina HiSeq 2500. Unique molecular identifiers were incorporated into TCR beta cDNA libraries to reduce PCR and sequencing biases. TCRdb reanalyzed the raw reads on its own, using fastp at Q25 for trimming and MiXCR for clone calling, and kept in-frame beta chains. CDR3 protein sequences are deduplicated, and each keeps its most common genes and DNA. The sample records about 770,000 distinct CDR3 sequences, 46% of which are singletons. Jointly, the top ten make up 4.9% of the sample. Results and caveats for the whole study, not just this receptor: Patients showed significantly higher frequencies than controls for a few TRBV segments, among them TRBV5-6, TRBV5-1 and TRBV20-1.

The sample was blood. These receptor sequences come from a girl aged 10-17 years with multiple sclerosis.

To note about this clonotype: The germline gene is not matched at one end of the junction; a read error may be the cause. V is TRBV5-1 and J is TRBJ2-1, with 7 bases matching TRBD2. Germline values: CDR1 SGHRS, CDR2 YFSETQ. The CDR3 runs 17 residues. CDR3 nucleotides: TGCGCCAACAGCTTGAGTTTTGCGGGAGTCAATTCCAATGAGCAGTTCTTC. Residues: CANSLSFAGVNSNEQFF. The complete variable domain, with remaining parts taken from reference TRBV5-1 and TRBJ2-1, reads KAGVTQTPRYLIKTRGQQVTLSCSPISGHRSVSWYQQTPGQGLQFLFEYFSETQRNKGNFPGRFSGRQFSNSRSEMNVSTLELGDSALYLCANSLSFAGVNSNEQFFGPGTRLTVL.

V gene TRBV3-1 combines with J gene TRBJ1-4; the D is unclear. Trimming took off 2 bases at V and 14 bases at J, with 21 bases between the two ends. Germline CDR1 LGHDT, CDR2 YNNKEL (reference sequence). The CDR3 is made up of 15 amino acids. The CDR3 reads CASSQNDFLEADLFF. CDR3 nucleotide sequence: TGTGCCAGCAGCCAAAACGACTTTTTGGAGGCGGACCTGTTTTTT.

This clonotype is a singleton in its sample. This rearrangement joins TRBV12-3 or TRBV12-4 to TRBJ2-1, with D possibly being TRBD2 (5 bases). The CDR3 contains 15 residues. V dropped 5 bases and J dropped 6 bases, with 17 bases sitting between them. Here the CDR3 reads CASSLMSHRGNEQFF. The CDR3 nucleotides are TGTGCCAGCAGTCTTATGTCCCACCGGGGCAATGAGCAGTTCTTC.

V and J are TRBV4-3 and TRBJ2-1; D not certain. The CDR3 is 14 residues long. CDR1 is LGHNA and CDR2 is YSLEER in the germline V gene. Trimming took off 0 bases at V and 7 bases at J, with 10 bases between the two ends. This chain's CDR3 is CASSQDLHSNEQFF. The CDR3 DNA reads TGCGCCAGCAGCCAAGATCTCCATAGTAATGAGCAGTTCTTC.

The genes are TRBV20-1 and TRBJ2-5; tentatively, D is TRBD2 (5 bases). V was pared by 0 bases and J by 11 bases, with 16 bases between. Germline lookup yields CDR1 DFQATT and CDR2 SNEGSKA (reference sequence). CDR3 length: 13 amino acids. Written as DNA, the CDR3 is TGCAGTGCTAGAGATGATCAGACTATCAAGCAGTACTTC. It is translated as CSARDDQTIKQYF.